This T cell receptor (beta chain) was sequenced during a study of T-cell memory formation after mild COVID-19. Study conclusions and caveats: Most CD4+ clones that shrank were in CM and EM, while CD8+ ones turned up in EMRA.

TCRdb reprocessed the 5' RACE reads with MiXCR, giving one entry per CDR3 protein. The sample includes around 220,000 distinct CDR3 sequences, roughly 15% seen only once; the top ten take approximately 3.6%. For this clonotype: Antigen unknown.

In germline, CDR1 is LNHNV, CDR2 YYDKDF (reference sequence). CDR3 length equals 13 residues. The ends were cut back, 3 bases at V and 4 bases at J, with 9 bases in the middle. Sequencing was carried out using PBMCs or a T cell subset sorted from them (not recorded which). V usage is TRBV15 and J usage is TRBJ1-1, with D unclear. The clonotype originates from a man between 18 and 35 years old who had mild COVID-19 (a few samples of this study predate the infection). Cell type and time point are not known. DNA of the CDR3: TGTGCCACCAGCAGGGACGGGTTCACTGAAGCTTTCTTT. Its translation: CATSRDGFTEAFF.